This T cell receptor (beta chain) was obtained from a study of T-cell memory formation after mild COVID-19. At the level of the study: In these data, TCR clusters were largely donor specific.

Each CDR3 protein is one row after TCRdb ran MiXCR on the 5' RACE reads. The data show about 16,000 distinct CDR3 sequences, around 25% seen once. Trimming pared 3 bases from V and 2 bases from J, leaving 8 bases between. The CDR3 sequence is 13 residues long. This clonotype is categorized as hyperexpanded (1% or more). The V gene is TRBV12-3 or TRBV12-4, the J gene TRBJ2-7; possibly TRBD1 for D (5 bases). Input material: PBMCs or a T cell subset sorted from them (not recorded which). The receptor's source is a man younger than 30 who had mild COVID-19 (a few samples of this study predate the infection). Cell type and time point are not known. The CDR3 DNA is TGTGCCAGCAGTTTTTGGACACCCTACGAGCAGTACTTC. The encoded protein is CASSFWTPYEQYF.